This is a list of T cell receptor beta chains from one sample in a study of response to subunit inactivated influenza vaccine. TCRdb independently ran MiXCR on the RT-PCR reads; one entry per CDR3 protein. The profile shows a few hundred thousand distinct CDR3 sequences, roughly 22% of them singletons. Here the sequenced sample was PBMCs from blood, taken about 19 months after vaccination. The receptor set was obtained from a man aged 50 to 75 who received an inactivated influenza vaccine. Each CDR3 is given without its conserved first and last residue. Fields, in order: CDR3 length, V gene, J gene, CDR3 protein.

len: 13
v_gene: TRBV7-6
j_gene: TRBJ2-1
CDR3aa: ASSFSGLSYNEQF

len: 13
v_gene: TRBV5-1
j_gene: TRBJ1-1
CDR3aa: ACSLVSGDDTEAF

len: 10
v_gene: TRBV2
j_gene: TRBJ1-1
CDR3aa: ASIWGTVGPF

len: 10
v_gene: TRBV19
j_gene: TRBJ1-2
CDR3aa: ASRQGPYGYT

len: 13
v_gene: TRBV19
j_gene: TRBJ1-1
CDR3aa: ASSIAGGRGTEAF

len: 13
v_gene: TRBV20-1
j_gene: TRBJ1-2
CDR3aa: SGPATGGADYGYT

len: 13
v_gene: TRBV5-1
j_gene: TRBJ1-6
CDR3aa: ASSLVAGGDSPLH

len: 10
v_gene: TRBV2
j_gene: TRBJ2-5
CDR3aa: ASRRTTQTQY

len: 12
v_gene: TRBV25-1
j_gene: TRBJ1-4
CDR3aa: ASRAGGSIEKLF

len: 14
v_gene: TRBV6-2/TRBV6-3
j_gene: TRBJ2-3
CDR3aa: ASSYRLAGVTDTQY

len: 14
v_gene: TRBV12-3/TRBV12-4
j_gene: TRBJ2-7
CDR3aa: ASSKPASGRFYEQY

len: 13
v_gene: TRBV6-2/TRBV6-3
j_gene: TRBJ1-2
CDR3aa: ASSTRTGPNYGYT

len: 15
v_gene: TRBV28
j_gene: TRBJ2-1
CDR3aa: ASSLFLGPKPYNEQF

len: 11
v_gene: TRBV11-2
j_gene: TRBJ1-2
CDR3aa: ASSRSGNYGYT

len: 11
v_gene: TRBV18
j_gene: TRBJ2-5
CDR3aa: ASSPVQKETQY

len: 11
v_gene: TRBV14
j_gene: TRBJ2-7
CDR3aa: ASSPLRSYEQY

len: 11
v_gene: TRBV7-2
j_gene: TRBJ2-1
CDR3aa: ASSAGTYNEQF

len: 13
v_gene: TRBV7-2
j_gene: TRBJ1-2
CDR3aa: ASSLAGQSNYGYT

len: 12
v_gene: TRBV20-1
j_gene: TRBJ1-1
CDR3aa: SARIPQLNTEAF

len: 15
v_gene: TRBV28
j_gene: TRBJ2-5
CDR3aa: ASSPLPLTGVAETQY

len: 14
v_gene: TRBV5-6
j_gene: TRBJ1-4
CDR3aa: ASSFGLSSSNEKLF

len: 14
v_gene: TRBV6-5
j_gene: TRBJ2-3
CDR3aa: ASSYWSSGRTDTQY

len: 12
v_gene: TRBV3-1
j_gene: TRBJ2-5
CDR3aa: ASSQKGGDETQY

len: 13
v_gene: TRBV18
j_gene: TRBJ2-7
CDR3aa: ASSPPSKGQGRQY

len: 11
v_gene: TRBV7-2
j_gene: TRBJ1-2
CDR3aa: ASSMLPSYGYT

len: 13
v_gene: TRBV7-9
j_gene: TRBJ1-3
CDR3aa: ASSFPGTSGNTIY

len: 13
v_gene: TRBV9
j_gene: TRBJ2-3
CDR3aa: ASSVDEGRTDTQY

len: 11
v_gene: TRBV5-6
j_gene: TRBJ2-7
CDR3aa: ASSSGTQNEQY

len: 14
v_gene: TRBV6-2/TRBV6-3
j_gene: TRBJ1-3
CDR3aa: ASSRYRDRPGNTIY

len: 12
v_gene: TRBV11-2
j_gene: TRBJ1-1
CDR3aa: ASRTTGGSTEAF

len: 11
v_gene: TRBV20-1
j_gene: TRBJ2-1
CDR3aa: SPLGGRHNEQF

len: 18
v_gene: TRBV7-3
j_gene: TRBJ2-1
CDR3aa: ASSFNWTGGSGSINNEQF

len: 13
v_gene: TRBV6-2/TRBV6-3
j_gene: TRBJ2-1
CDR3aa: ASSYFTGVYNEQF

len: 13
v_gene: TRBV20-1
j_gene: TRBJ2-1
CDR3aa: SARGTRNSYNEQF

len: 13
v_gene: TRBV28
j_gene: TRBJ2-7
CDR3aa: ASSLPPTGRDEQY

len: 11
v_gene: TRBV12-3/TRBV12-4
j_gene: TRBJ1-2
CDR3aa: ASSKQGFDGYT

len: 14
v_gene: TRBV28
j_gene: TRBJ2-1
CDR3aa: ASSPILAGGPPEQF

len: 12
v_gene: TRBV18
j_gene: TRBJ2-1
CDR3aa: ASSPPGFYNEQF

len: 13
v_gene: TRBV7-9
j_gene: TRBJ1-5
CDR3aa: ASSPSGQGYQPQH

len: 14
v_gene: TRBV24-1
j_gene: TRBJ2-1
CDR3aa: ATSGRSLAGADEQF

len: 14
v_gene: TRBV5-4
j_gene: TRBJ2-1
CDR3aa: ASSSGAGGSYNEQF

len: 16
v_gene: TRBV5-4
j_gene: TRBJ1-2
CDR3aa: ASSAAQAGPPGQYGYT

len: 14
v_gene: TRBV5-1
j_gene: TRBJ2-6
CDR3aa: ASSPRTASGANVLT

len: 16
v_gene: TRBV4-3
j_gene: TRBJ2-1
CDR3aa: ASSQDGTSGNLYNEQF

len: 11
v_gene: TRBV10-3
j_gene: TRBJ1-4
CDR3aa: AIRGGAVEKLF